This TCR beta chain was obtained from a study of T cells in women clearing cervical HPV infection. Study details: Donors had HPV16-related CIN3 or worse; 2 had invasive cancer.

General study points: Cases and controls were distinguished at AUC around 0.8 by richness and V genes. It is unknown whether associations predate infection; no effector/memory or HPV-specific sorting.

As concerns this clone: Its antigen remains unknown. The DNA ends 3 residues before the CDR3 does, and the rest of the CDR3 is filled in from the germline J gene.

The CDR3 extends over 14 amino acids. The ends were cut back, 4 bases at V and 2 bases at J, with 10 bases in the middle. Germline CDR1 is ENHRY and CDR2 is SYGVKD. Libraries were prepared by immunoSEQ multiplex PCR; TCRdb keeps only in-frame clonotypes and omits some of them. The sample holds some 31,000 clones. Each participant carried one incident cervical HPV16 infection only. The TCR originated in a woman aged 18-70 years with a cervical HPV16 infection that either progressed to CIN3+ or cleared (not recorded which). V is TRBV10-3 and J is TRBJ2-3, with D maybe TRBD1 (6 bases). Sequenced input: blood buffy coat. CDR3 amino acids: CAISGQADTDTQYF. CDR3 bases read: TGTGCCATCAGTGGACAGGCAGACACAGATACG.